This is a list of T cell receptor beta chains from one sample in a study of blood T cell repertoires in COVID-19. The method was immunoSEQ multiplex PCR; TCRdb's version includes in-frame clones alone and lacks a portion of them. The sample consists of 95,000 to 150,000 clones, approximately 71% of them appearing once. Sequenced: peripheral blood. Source of these receptors: a woman between 65 and 79 years old with acute or convalescent COVID-19. The CDR3 runs from the conserved cysteine through the conserved F or W. Each record gives: J gene, V gene, CDR3 length, CDR3 protein.

TRBJ2-3 | TRBV7-8 | 15 | CASSSIVRILGTQYF
TRBJ1-1 | TRBV29-1 | 15 | CSVMIQGQQGTEAFF
TRBJ2-4 | TRBV6-6 | 15 | CASSYSGGAKNIQYF
TRBJ2-3 | TRBV5-6 | 17 | CASSLGLAGGITDTQYF
TRBJ2-2 | TRBV6-1 | 15 | CASSDLAGSTGELFF
TRBJ2-7 | TRBV7-2 | 15 | CASSLVGGPNYEQYF
TRBJ2-6 | TRBV6-5 | 15 | CAGTGGAAGANVLTF
TRBJ2-3 | TRBV4-1 | 16 | CASSLSGTSGSDTQYF
TRBJ2-7 | TRBV28 | 13 | CASSFSEIVEQYF
TRBJ2-5 | TRBV4-1 | 14 | CASSLQTGQETQYF
TRBJ2-3 | TRBV7-2 | 15 | CASSSTSGGVGTQYF
TRBJ1-1 | TRBV27 | 15 | CASSTYRKENTEAFF
TRBJ2-7 | TRBV5-1 | 14 | CASSLTRGLDEQYF
TRBJ1-1 | TRBV10-3 | 12 | CAINSPGNEAFF
TRBJ2-2 | TRBV9 | 16 | CASSVAWAGTTGELFF
TRBJ2-3 | TRBV19 | 11 | CASSMTDTQYF
TRBJ2-7 | TRBV28 | 14 | CASSFPGRAHEQYF
TRBJ2-1 | TRBV7-8 | 17 | CASSLMASGMMNNEQFF
TRBJ2-7 | TRBV19 | 15 | CASSINVAGSHEQYF
TRBJ2-3 | TRBV30 | 11 | CAWSATRRQYF
TRBJ1-5 | TRBV7-2 | 19 | CASSPWGRGHGRQTQPQHF
TRBJ1-2 | TRBV5-6 | 15 | CASRKRGDGTYGYTF
TRBJ2-2 | TRBV7-2 | 14 | CASSPGGPAGELFF
TRBJ1-2 | TRBV28 | 12 | CASSTQRYGYTF
TRBJ2-5 | TRBV10-3 | 12 | CAISAGEETQYF
TRBJ1-1 | TRBV4-1 | 16 | CASSLRGIMQDTEAFF
TRBJ2-5 | TRBV7-2 | 14 | CASSLAGAQETQYF
TRBJ1-1 | TRBV29-1 | 15 | CSVIRDRGRGTEAFF
TRBJ2-7 | TRBV7-2 | 14 | CASSPIAGLGEQYF
TRBJ1-1 | TRBV6-4 | 15 | CASSPQRGSYTEAFF
TRBJ2-7 | TRBV18 | 14 | CASSPGRGVNEQYF
TRBJ1-4 | TRBV9 | 14 | CASSVVGEDEKLFF
TRBJ2-1 | TRBV7-9 | 16 | CASSLVPGSAADEQFF
TRBJ2-5 | TRBV10-3 | 17 | CAISTPGQGAFSETQYF
TRBJ2-4 | TRBV19 | 17 | CASSAPWTGSAKNIQYF
TRBJ1-5 | TRBV6-5 | 15 | CASSLRTGSNQPQHF
TRBJ2-3 | TRBV7-8 | 16 | CASSLRTSGGADTQYF
TRBJ2-7 | TRBV7-2 | 14 | CASSLGLEGYEQYF
TRBJ1-6 | TRBV7-9 | 15 | CASSFTGGGDSPLHF
TRBJ1-1 | TRBV2 | 14 | CASRTRGPYTEAFF
TRBJ1-2 | TRBV28 | 13 | CASSLVRNYGYTF
TRBJ2-5 | TRBV19 | 15 | CASSSLGGNQETQYF
TRBJ2-7 | TRBV6-1 | 16 | CASSARLAGGPREQYF
TRBJ1-1 | TRBV5-4 | 15 | CASSPSGGKNTEAFF
TRBJ1-2 | TRBV2 | 15 | CASSARTGAFIGYTF
TRBJ1-3 | TRBV19 | 16 | CASSRRTALGLNTIYF